Below are 6 T cell receptor beta chains sequenced from a single sample in a study of T cell changes during pregnancy in multiple sclerosis. Sequenced by immunoSEQ multiplex PCR; TCRdb stores in-frame clones only, minus some. The sample includes around 65,000 clones, 88% of them seen just once. This sample comprised peripheral blood, obtained in the first trimester of pregnancy. The receptors stem from a female donor with multiple sclerosis, enrolled in a pregnancy study.

The chain has TRBV19 and TRBJ2-5, with D perhaps matching TRBD2 (6 bases). Trimming left V 6 bases short and J 3 bases short, with 11 bases between. This CDR3 contains 13 residues. Germline values: CDR1 LNHDA, CDR2 SQIVND (reference sequence). The chain's CDR3 is CASRAGLKETQYF. CDR3 bases: TGTGCCAGTAGGGCGGGACTGAAAGAGACCCAGTACTTC.

The chain employs TRBV4-1 and TRBJ2-3, with D perhaps matching TRBD1 (5 bases). V was shortened by 1 base and J by 2 bases, with 10 bases between the two germline ends. CDR1 and CDR2 (germline): MGHRA, YSYEKL. This CDR3 has 15 residues. CDR3 DNA sequence: TGCGCCAGCAGCCAAGGGGGCCTCAACACAGATACGCAGTATTTT. Protein sequence: CASSQGGLNTDTQYF.

This clone was observed a single time. The genes are TRBV28 and TRBJ2-7; 15 bases align to TRBD2. The CDR3 runs 17 residues. V gave up 1 base and J gave up 5 bases; unmatched junction bases: 6. Germline-derived CDR1 and CDR2 are MDHEN and SYDVKM. The CDR3 spells CASSLLGTSGRKDEQYF. The CDR3 bases are TGTGCCAGCAGTTTATTGGGGACTAGCGGGAGGAAGGACGAGCAGTACTTC.

A single count supports this clone. This sequence joins TRBV29-1 and TRBJ2-1; D ambiguous. This CDR3 region has 13 residues. Trimming took 3 bases from V and 3 from J, leaving 9 bases between them. Per germline, CDR1 SQVTM and CDR2 ANQGSEA. CDR3 coding DNA: TGCAGCGTTGATCCAGGCGACTACAATGAGCAGTTCTTC. It is translated as CSVDPGDYNEQFF.

The CDR3: CASSLTREIGTEAFF. The CDR3 DNA follows: TGTGCCAGCAGCCTAACGAGGGAAATTGGCACTGAAGCTTTCTTT. The chain couples TRBV11-2 to TRBJ1-1; D not resolved. CDR3 length equals 15 residues. The V gene lost 5 bases and the J gene lost 4 bases, with 17 bases spanning the gap. Germline V gene sequence: CDR1 SGHAT, CDR2 FQNNGV.

V and J are TRBV19 and TRBJ1-1, with 11 bases aligning to TRBD1. The CDR3 is 16 amino acids. Germline V gives CDR1 LNHDA, CDR2 SQIVND (reference sequence). Trimming removed 10 bases from V and 1 base from J; junction bases left unmatched: 11. The CDR3 loop reads CATLKGTGGRNTEAFF. The CDR3 nucleotides are TGTGCCACCCTTAAAGGGACAGGGGGGCGGAACACTGAAGCTTTCTTT. Using reference TRBV19 and TRBJ1-1 for the parts outside the CDR3, the full variable domain is DGGITQSPKYLFRKEGQNVTLSCEQNLNHDAMYWYRQDPGQGLRLIYYSQIVNDFQKGDIAEGYSVSREKKESFPLTVTSAQKNPTAFYLCATLKGTGGRNTEAFFGQGTRLTVV.